This T cell receptor beta chain was documented in a study of beta chain features in type 1 diabetes. At the level of the study: In all, around 100,000,000 sorted cells from all samples were analyzed.

Overall study findings and caveats: A cDNA-based sequencing approach could over-represent cells with high TCR expression. Researchers report that Type 1 diabetes patients had moderately but significantly shorter TCRB CDR3s across all four CD4+ subsets.

On this clone: As yet, its antigen is unknown.

The sequenced template was cDNA made from the entire isolated RNA. Assay: immunoSEQ multiplex PCR; the TCRdb copy retains only in-frame clones and omits some. The data show about 270,000 clones, with roughly an eighth seen just once and 0.017% held by the top ten. The CDR3 length is 14 residues. Trimming took 5 bases from V and 9 from J; bases not matched to a gene: 9. CDR1 and CDR2 from the germline V gene are LNHDA and SQIVND (reference sequence). A single heparinised draw of roughly 120 mL on average was taken per donor. Based on CD45RO/CCR7/CD25/CD127/CD95/CD27, CD4+ regulatory, stem cell-like memory, naive and central memory cells were sorted.

The sequenced sample consisted of naive CD4+ T cells from blood. The chain is built from TRBV19 and TRBJ2-1; TRBD2 matches 8 bases. The receptor was derived from a man aged 25 to 40 with type 1 diabetes. This chain's CDR3 is CASSSGLVEGEQFF. CDR3 in DNA: TGTGCCAGTAGTTCGGGACTAGTAGAAGGTGAGCAGTTCTTC.